These 5 T cell receptor beta chains were sequenced from one sample in a study of cytomegalovirus exposure and HLA in healthy donors. Researchers ran the PCR with 60 Vbeta and 13 Jbeta primers. TCRdb's copy holds only in-frame clones and misses some; the assay was immunoSEQ multiplex PCR. The repertoire holds about 160,000 clones, with 68% as singletons. The specimen was PBMCs. Every receptor here comes from a woman between 18 and 30 years old in good health and CMV-seropositive.

Only a few counts were recorded for this clone. This chain joins TRBV5-6 and TRBJ2-5, with 11 bases lining up with TRBD2. The better agreement between TRBJ2-7 and the DNA end casts doubt on the J call. In germline, CDR1 is SGHDT, CDR2 YYEEEE. This CDR3 has 14 residues. CDR3 amino acids: CASSFTSGGYEQYF. Here the CDR3 DNA reads TGTGCCAGCAGCTTTACTAGCGGGGGTTACGAGCAGTACTTC.

The gene calls are TRBV19 and TRBJ2-7; 7 nucleotides line up with TRBD2. Germline CDR1 is LNHDA and CDR2 is SQIVND (reference sequence). The V and J ends lost 3 bases and 5 bases, in that order; junction bases with no gene match: 4. The CDR3 has 13 amino acids. The CDR3 DNA reads TGTGCCAGTAGTATTGGGGGGGGACACGAGCAGTACTTC. Its protein product is CASSIGGGHEQYF.

The chain is built from TRBV5-7 and TRBJ2-3; D possibly corresponds to TRBD2 (5 bases). TRBV5-7 belongs to the ORF category, with a function that is uncertain. Trimming pared 2 bases from V and 4 bases from J, leaving 17 bases between. The CDR3 extends over 16 amino acids. The chain's CDR3 is CASSFLIGRMADTQYF. CDR3 nucleotides: TGTGCCAGCAGCTTTCTTATAGGGAGAATGGCAGATACGCAGTATTTT.

V and J are TRBV4-2 and TRBJ2-5, with 10 bases that match TRBD2. Trimming removed 4 bases from V and 6 bases from J; junction bases left unmatched: 11. Germline CDR1 LGHNA, CDR2 YNFKEQ. This CDR3 comprises 16 residues. The CDR3 bases are TGTGCCAGCAGCCCGAGGGGTAGCGGGGGGAGGAAGACCCAGTACTTC. Amino acid sequence: CASSPRGSGGRKTQYF.

The rearrangement joins TRBV18 to TRBJ2-6, with 9 nucleotides matching TRBD1. The germline gives CDR1 KGHSH, CDR2 LQKENI. The CDR3 has 16 residues. V was pared by 3 bases and J by 4 bases, with 4 bases of the junction left unmatched. The CDR3 reads CASSPGQGSGANVLTF. Here the CDR3 DNA reads TGTGCCAGCTCACCGGGACAGGGATCCGGGGCCAACGTCCTGACTTTC. Based on the CDR3 plus reference TRBV18 and TRBJ2-6, the full variable domain is NAGVMQNPRHLVRRRGQEARLRCSPMKGHSHVYWYRQLPEEGLKFMVYLQKENIIDESGMPKERFSAEFPKEGPSILRIQQVVRGDSAAYFCASSPGQGSGANVLTFGAGSRLTVL.